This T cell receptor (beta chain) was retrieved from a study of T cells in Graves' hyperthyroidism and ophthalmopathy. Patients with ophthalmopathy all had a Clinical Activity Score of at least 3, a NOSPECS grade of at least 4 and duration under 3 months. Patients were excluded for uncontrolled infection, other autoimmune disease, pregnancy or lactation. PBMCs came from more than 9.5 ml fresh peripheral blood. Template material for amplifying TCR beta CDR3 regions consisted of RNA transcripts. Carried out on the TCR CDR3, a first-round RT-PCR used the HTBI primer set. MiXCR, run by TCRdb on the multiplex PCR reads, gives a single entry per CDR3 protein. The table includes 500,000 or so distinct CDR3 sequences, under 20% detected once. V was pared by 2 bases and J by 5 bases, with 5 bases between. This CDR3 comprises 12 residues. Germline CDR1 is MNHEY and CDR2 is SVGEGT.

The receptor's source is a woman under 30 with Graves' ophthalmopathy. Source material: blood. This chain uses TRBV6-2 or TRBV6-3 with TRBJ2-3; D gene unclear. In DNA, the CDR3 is TGTGCCAGCAGTTACGGGGAAGATACGCAGTATTTT. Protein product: CASSYGEDTQYF.